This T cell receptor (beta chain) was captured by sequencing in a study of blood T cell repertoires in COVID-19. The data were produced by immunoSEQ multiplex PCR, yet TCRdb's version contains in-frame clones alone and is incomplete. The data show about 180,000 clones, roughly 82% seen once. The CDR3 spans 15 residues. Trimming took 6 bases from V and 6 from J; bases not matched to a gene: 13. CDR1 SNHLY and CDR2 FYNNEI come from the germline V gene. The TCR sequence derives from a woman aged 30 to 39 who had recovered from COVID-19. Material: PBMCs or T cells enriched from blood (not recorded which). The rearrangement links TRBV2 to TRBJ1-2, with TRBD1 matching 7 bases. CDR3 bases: TGTGCCAGCAGGCTCCAAGGGGGCCCACCTGATGGCTACACCTTC. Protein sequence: CASRLQGGPPDGYTF.